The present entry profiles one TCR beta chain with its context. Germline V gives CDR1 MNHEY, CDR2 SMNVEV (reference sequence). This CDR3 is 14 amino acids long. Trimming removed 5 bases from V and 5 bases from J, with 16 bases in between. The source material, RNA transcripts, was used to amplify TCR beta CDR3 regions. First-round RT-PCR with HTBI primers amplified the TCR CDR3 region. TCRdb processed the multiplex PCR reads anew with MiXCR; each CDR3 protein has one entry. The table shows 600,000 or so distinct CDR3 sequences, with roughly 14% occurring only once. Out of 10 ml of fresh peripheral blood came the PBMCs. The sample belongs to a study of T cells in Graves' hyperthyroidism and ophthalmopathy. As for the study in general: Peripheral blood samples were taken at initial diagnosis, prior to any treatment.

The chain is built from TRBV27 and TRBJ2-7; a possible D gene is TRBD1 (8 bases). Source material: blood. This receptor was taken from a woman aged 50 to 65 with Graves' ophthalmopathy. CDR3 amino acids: CASSLGQGGHEQYF. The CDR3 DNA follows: TGTGCCAGCAGTCTAGGACAGGGAGGGCACGAGCAGTACTTC.